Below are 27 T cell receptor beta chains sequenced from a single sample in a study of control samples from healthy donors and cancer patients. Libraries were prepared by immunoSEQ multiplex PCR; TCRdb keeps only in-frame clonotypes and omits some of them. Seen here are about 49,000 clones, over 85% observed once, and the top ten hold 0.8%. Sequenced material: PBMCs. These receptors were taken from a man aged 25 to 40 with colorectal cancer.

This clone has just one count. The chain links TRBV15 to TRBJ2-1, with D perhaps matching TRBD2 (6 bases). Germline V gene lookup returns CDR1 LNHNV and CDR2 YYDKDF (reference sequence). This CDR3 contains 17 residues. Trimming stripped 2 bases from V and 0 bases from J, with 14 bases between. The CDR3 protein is CATSRPPGGSSYNEQFF. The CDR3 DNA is TGTGCCACCAGCAGACCCCCCGGAGGGAGCTCCTACAATGAGCAGTTCTTC.

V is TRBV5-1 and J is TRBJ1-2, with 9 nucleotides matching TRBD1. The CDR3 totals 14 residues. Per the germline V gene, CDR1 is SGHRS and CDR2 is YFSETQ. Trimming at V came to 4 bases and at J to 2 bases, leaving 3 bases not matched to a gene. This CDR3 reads CASSGQGWNYGYTF. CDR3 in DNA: TGCGCCAGCAGCGGACAGGGGTGGAACTATGGCTACACCTTC.

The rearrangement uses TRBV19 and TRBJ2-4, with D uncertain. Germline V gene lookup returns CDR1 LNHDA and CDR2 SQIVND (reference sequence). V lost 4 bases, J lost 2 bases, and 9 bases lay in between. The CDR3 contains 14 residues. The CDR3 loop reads CASSNRVPKNIQYF. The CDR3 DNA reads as TGTGCCAGTAGTAACCGGGTACCCAAAAACATTCAGTACTTC.

DNA of the CDR3: TGCGCCAGCAGCTTGGGGGCTCGAGGGGATTTTGGCTACACCTTC. It encodes CASSLGARGDFGYTF. V is TRBV5-1 and J is TRBJ1-2; tentatively, D is TRBD1 (5 bases). Trimming left V 0 bases short and J 7 bases short, with 16 bases between. The CDR3 totals 15 residues. CDR1 and CDR2 from the germline V gene are SGHRS and YFSETQ.

CDR3 sequence: CASSWWGSRYEQYV. The CDR3 DNA reads TGTGCCAGCAGCTGGTGGGGTAGCCGGTACGAGCAGTACGTC. V gene TRBV5-6 combines with J gene TRBJ2-7, with D unclear. Per the germline V gene, CDR1 is SGHDT and CDR2 is YYEEEE. Trimming took 3 bases from V and 4 from J, leaving 14 bases between them. This CDR3 spans 14 amino acids.

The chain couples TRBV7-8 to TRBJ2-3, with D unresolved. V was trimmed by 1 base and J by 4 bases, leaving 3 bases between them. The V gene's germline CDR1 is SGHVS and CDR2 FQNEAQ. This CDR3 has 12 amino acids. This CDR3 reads CASSLGPDTQYF. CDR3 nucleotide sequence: TGTGCCAGCAGCTTAGGTCCAGATACGCAGTATTTT. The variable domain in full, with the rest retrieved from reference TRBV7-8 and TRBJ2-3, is GAGVSQSPRYKVAKRGQDVALRCDPISGHVSLFWYQQALGQGPEFLTYFQNEAQLDKSGLPSDRFFAERPEGSVSTLKIQRTQQEDSAVYLCASSLGPDTQYFGPGTRLTVL.

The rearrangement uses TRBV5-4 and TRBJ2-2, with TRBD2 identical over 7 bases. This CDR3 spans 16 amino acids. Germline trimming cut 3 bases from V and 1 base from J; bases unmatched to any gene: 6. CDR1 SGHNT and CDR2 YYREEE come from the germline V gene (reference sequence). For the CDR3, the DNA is TGTGCCAGCAGCTGGGACGGGGGGAGGAACACCGGGGAGCTGTTTTTT. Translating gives CASSWDGGRNTGELFF.

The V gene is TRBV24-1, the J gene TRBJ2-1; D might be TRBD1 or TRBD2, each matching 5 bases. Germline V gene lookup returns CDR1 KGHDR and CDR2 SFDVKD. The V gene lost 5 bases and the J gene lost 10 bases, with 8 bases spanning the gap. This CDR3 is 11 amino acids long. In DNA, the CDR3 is TGTGCCACCAGTGTGAGGGACGAGCAGTTCTTC. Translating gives CATSVRDEQFF.

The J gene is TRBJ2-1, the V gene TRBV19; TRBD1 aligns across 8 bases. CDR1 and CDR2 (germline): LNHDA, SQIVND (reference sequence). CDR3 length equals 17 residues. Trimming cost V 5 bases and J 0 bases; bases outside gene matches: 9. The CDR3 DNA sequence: TGTGCCAGTAGTCTTTCCCGTGACAGGGGCTCCTACAATGAGCAGTTCTTC. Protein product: CASSLSRDRGSYNEQFF.

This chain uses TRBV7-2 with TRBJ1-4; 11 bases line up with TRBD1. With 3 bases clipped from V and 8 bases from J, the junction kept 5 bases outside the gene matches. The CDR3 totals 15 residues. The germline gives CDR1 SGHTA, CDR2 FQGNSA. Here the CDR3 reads CASSLGTGGTEKLFF. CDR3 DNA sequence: TGTGCCAGCAGCTTGGGGACAGGGGGGACCGAAAAACTGTTTTTT.

The CDR3 is CASRKAGVGNYGYTF. CDR3 DNA: TGTGCCAGCAGAAAGGCAGGGGTCGGTAACTATGGCTACACCTTC. The chain employs TRBV2 and TRBJ1-2; perhaps TRBD1 as D (6 bases). Germline-derived CDR1 and CDR2 are SNHLY and FYNNEI. V was shortened by 6 bases and J by 1 base, with 15 bases between the two germline ends. CDR3 size: 15 residues.

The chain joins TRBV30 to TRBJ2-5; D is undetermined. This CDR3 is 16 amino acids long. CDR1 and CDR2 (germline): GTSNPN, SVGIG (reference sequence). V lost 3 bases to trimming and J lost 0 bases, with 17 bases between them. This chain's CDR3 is CAWSAILTPYQETQYF. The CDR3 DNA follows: TGTGCCTGGAGCGCCATCTTGACCCCGTACCAAGAGACCCAGTACTTC.

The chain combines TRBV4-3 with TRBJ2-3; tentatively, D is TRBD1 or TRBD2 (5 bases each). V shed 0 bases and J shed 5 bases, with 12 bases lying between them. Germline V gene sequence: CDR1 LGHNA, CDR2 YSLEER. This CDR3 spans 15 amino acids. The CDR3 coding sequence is TGCGCCAGCAGCCAAGATATCGAGGGGCGAGATACGCAGTATTTT. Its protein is CASSQDIEGRDTQYF.

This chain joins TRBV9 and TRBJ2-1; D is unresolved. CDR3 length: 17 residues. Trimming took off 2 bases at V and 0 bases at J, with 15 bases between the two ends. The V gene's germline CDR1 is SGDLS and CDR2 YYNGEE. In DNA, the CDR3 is TGTGCCAGCAGCGTTAGGTTCGAGGCGAGCTCCTACAATGAGCAGTTCTTC. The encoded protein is CASSVRFEASSYNEQFF.

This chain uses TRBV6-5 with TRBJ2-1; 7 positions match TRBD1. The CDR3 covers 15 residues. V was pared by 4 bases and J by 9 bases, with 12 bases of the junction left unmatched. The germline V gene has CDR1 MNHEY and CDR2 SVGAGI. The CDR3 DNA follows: TGTGCCAGCAGTTTTCCGACAGGGCCCAACGGTGAGCAGTTCTTC. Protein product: CASSFPTGPNGEQFF.

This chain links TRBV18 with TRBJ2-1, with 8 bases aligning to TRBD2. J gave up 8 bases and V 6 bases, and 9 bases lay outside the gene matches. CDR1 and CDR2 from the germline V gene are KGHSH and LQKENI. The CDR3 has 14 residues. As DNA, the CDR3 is TGTGCCAGCTCCCCTCGGGAGGGAAGGGATGAGCAGTTCTTC. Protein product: CASSPREGRDEQFF.

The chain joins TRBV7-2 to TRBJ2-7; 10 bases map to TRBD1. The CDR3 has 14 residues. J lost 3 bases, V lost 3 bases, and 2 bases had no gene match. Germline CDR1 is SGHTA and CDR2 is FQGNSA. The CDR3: CASSFGTGVYEQYF. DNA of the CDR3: TGTGCCAGCAGCTTCGGGACAGGGGTCTACGAGCAGTACTTC.

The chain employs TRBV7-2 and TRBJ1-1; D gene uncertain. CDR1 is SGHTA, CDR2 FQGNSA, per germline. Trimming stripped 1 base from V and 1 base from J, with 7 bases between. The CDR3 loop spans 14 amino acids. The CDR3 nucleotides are TGTGCCAGCAGCTTAGGTTTCACGAACACTGAAGCTTTCTTT. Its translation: CASSLGFTNTEAFF. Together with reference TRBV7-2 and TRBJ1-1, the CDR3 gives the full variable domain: GAGVSQSPSNKVTEKGKDVELRCDPISGHTALYWYRQSLGQGLEFLIYFQGNSAPDKSGLPSDRFSAERTGGSVSTLTIQRTQQEDSAVYLCASSLGFTNTEAFFGQGTRLTVV.

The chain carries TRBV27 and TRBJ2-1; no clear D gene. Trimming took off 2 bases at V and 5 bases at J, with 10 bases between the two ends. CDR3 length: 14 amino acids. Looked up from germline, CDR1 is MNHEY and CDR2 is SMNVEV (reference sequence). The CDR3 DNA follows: TGTGCCAGCAGTTTACTGGGCGCCCACAATGAGCAGTTCTTC. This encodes CASSLLGAHNEQFF.

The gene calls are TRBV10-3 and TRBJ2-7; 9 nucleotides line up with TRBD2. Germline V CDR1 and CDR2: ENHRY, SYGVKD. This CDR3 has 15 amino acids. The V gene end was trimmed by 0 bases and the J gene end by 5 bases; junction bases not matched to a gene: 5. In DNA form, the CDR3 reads TGTGCCATCAGTGAGTCGGAGGCTAGCGGGGACGAGCAGTACGTC. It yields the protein CAISESEASGDEQYV.

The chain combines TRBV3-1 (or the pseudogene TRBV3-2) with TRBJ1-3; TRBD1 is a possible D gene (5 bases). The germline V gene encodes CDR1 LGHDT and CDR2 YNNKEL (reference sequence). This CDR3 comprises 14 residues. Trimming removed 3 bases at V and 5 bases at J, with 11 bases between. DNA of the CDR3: TGTGCCAGCAGCCAGGGGGGGTTGAGAAACACCATATATTTT. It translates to CASSQGGLRNTIYF.

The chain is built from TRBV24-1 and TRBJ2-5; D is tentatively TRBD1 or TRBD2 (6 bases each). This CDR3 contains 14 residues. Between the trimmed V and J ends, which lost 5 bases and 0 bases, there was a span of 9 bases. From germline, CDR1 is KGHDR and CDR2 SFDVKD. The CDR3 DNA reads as TGTGCCACCAGTGGAGGGGGGAACCAAGAGACCCAGTACTTC. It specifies CATSGGGNQETQYF.

The CDR3, as DNA: TGTGCCAGCAGCGTAGCTGGGACAGTGGGCACTGAAGCTTTCTTT. Translating gives CASSVAGTVGTEAFF. The chain is built from TRBV9 and TRBJ1-1; TRBD1 agrees at 7 bases. Germline assignment: CDR1 SGDLS and CDR2 YYNGEE. The CDR3 spans 15 residues. The V segment lost 0 bases and the J segment 4 bases; nucleotides outside the gene matches: 6.

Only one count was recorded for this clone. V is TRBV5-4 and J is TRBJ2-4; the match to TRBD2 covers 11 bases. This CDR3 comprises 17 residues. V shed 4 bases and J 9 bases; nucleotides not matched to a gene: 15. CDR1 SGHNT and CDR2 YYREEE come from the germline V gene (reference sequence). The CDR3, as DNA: TGTGCCAGCAGCCCGGGGGATCTAGCGGGGGGCAGGGGCATTCAGTACTTC. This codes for CASSPGDLAGGRGIQYF.

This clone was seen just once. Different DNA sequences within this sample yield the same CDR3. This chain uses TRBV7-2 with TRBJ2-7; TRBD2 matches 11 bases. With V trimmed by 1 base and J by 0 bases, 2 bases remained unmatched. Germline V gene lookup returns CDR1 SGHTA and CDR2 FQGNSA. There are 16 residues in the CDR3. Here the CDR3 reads CASSLEGTSGSYEQYF. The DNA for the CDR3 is TGTGCCAGCAGCTTAGAGGGGACTAGCGGCTCCTACGAGCAGTACTTC.

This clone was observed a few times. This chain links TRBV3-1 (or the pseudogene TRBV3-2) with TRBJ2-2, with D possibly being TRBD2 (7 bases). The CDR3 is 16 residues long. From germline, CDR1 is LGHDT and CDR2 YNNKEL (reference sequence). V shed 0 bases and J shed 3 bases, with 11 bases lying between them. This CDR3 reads CASSQEAGADTGELFF. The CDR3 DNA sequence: TGTGCCAGCAGCCAAGAGGCGGGGGCGGACACCGGGGAGCTGTTTTTT.

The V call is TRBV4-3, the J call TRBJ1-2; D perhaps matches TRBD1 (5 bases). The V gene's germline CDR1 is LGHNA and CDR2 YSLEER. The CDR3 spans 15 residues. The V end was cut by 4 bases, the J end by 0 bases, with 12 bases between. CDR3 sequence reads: CASSLDSRANYGYTF. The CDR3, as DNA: TGCGCCAGCAGCCTAGACAGTAGAGCTAACTATGGCTACACCTTC.